Sequencing of this T cell receptor (beta chain) was carried out in a study of shared clonotypes between healthy human individuals. Findings and caveats of the study: Generally, estimated richness proved larger in naive subsets than it did in memory subsets.

CDR1 and CDR2 from the germline V gene are MNHEY and SMNVEV (reference sequence). The CDR3 totals 16 residues. Trimming at V came to 9 bases and at J to 1 base, leaving 12 bases not matched to a gene. Only in-frame clones appear in the TCRdb table, and some are missing; sequencing was by immunoSEQ multiplex PCR. Among about 2.4 million clones, under 95% were seen once, and the ten largest hold about 0.39%. For this clone: The target antigen is unknown.

The chain has TRBV27 and TRBJ1-2, with 9 bases that match TRBD1. The specimen was naive CD4+ T cells from PBMCs. Subset described: CD45RA+ positively selected. The receptor's source is a young man in good health. Some clones in this sample may be carry-over from other donors' samples. For the CDR3, the DNA is TGTGCCAGTAGCTACCGGCAGACAGGGGGTAACTATGGCTACACCTTC. It yields the protein CASSYRQTGGNYGYTF.